Following are 28 T cell receptor beta chains from one sample sequenced in a study of T cell responses to AZD1222 COVID-19 vaccine (TCRdb year 2021). This specimen's time point label, interpreted: about 28 days (+/-7) after the second vaccine dose. The library came from the immunoSEQ multiplex PCR assay. Not all clones reach the TCRdb copy of this immuneACCESS table, which keeps in-frame sequences only. Checked studies attribute under half of the gap to unresolved V genes and leave the rest unexplained. In this sample the table shows 150,000 or so clones, just over 90% of which occur a single time. Of the sample, 1.3% falls within the top ten clones. The sequenced sample was peripheral blood, obtained 28 days after the second AZD1222 dose. These receptors all stem from an adult who received the AZD1222 COVID-19 vaccine.

This clone was observed once. This rearrangement joins TRBV3-1 (or the pseudogene TRBV3-2) to TRBJ2-3, with unresolved D. In germline, CDR1 is LGHDT, CDR2 YNNKEL (reference sequence). Between the trimmed V and J ends, which lost 0 bases and 0 bases, there was a span of 7 bases. This CDR3 region has 15 residues. The CDR3: CASSQDGRSTDTQYF. CDR3 DNA: TGTGCCAGCAGCCAAGACGGGCGAAGCACAGATACGCAGTATTTT.

This rearrangement joins TRBV30 to TRBJ1-2; D is uncertain. Germline CDR1 GTSNPN, CDR2 SVGIG (reference sequence). CDR3 length: 10 residues. V was cut by 3 bases and J by 4 bases, with 3 bases left in between. CDR3 nucleotide sequence: TGTGCCTGGAGAGGCTATGGCTACACCTTC. Protein: CAWRGYGYTF. The full variable domain, rest sourced from reference TRBV30 and TRBJ1-2, is SQTIHQWPATLVQPVGSPLSLECTVEGTSNPNLYWYRQAAGRGLQLLFYSVGIGQISSEVPQNLSASRPQDRQFILSSKKLLLSDSGFYLCAWRGYGYTFGSGTRLTVV.

This clone showed up just once. The rearrangement joins TRBV19 to TRBJ2-5, with TRBD1 matching 7 bases. With 6 bases clipped from V and 0 bases from J, the junction kept 7 bases outside the gene matches. The CDR3 runs 15 residues. Germline CDR1 LNHDA, CDR2 SQIVND (reference sequence). CDR3 residues: CASSWGTAYQETQYF. CDR3 DNA sequence: TGTGCCAGTAGCTGGGGGACAGCGTACCAAGAGACCCAGTACTTC.

The rearrangement links TRBV7-2 to TRBJ1-2; 8 nucleotides match TRBD1. The germline V gene encodes CDR1 SGHTA and CDR2 FQGNSA. J gave up 5 bases and V 2 bases, and 4 bases lay outside the gene matches. The CDR3 length is 14 residues. CDR3 DNA: TGTGCCAGCAGCTTATACCAGGGGGCATATGGCTACACCTTC. Encoded protein: CASSLYQGAYGYTF.

The rearrangement uses TRBV5-8 and TRBJ2-5; D unclear. CDR1 and CDR2 from the germline V gene are SGHTS and YDEGEE. V lost 2 bases and J lost 4, with 12 bases in between. This CDR3 comprises 14 residues. The CDR3 here is CASSLSGISETQYF. The CDR3 region has the DNA TGTGCCAGCAGCTTATCGGGTATCTCAGAGACCCAGTACTTC.

To note about this clone: Other DNA sequences from this sample encode an identical CDR3 as well. The chain has TRBV12-3 or TRBV12-4 and TRBJ1-3; D is unresolved. The ends were cut back, 5 bases at V and 2 bases at J, with 1 base in the middle. This CDR3 spans 11 amino acids. The CDR3 is CASSPGNTIYF. CDR3 DNA: TGTGCCAGCAGTCCTGGAAACACCATATATTTT.

The V gene is TRBV28, the J gene TRBJ2-1; D may be TRBD2 (6 bases). Trimming removed 2 bases from V and 1 base from J, with 9 bases in between. The CDR3 spans 15 residues. CDR1 is MDHEN, CDR2 SYDVKM, per germline. The CDR3 is CASSLAGTSYNEQFF. CDR3 DNA: TGTGCCAGCAGTTTAGCGGGGACTTCCTACAATGAGCAGTTCTTC.

This clone was observed a few times. The V gene is TRBV6-1, the J gene TRBJ1-2; TRBD1 aligns across 10 bases. The CDR3 contains 13 residues. V dropped 3 bases and J dropped 8; count of bases not matched to a gene: 3. Germline CDR1 reads MNHNS; CDR2 reads SASEGT. The CDR3 loop is CASSDRDRGGYTF. The CDR3 coding sequence is TGTGCCAGCAGTGATAGGGACAGGGGAGGCTACACCTTC.

The chain uses TRBV29-1 and TRBJ1-3, with unresolved D. The germline gives CDR1 SQVTM, CDR2 ANQGSEA. There are 13 residues in the CDR3. Trimming took 0 bases from V and 5 from J, leaving 8 bases between them. CDR3 in amino acids: CSVEDGHRNTIYF. In DNA, the CDR3 is TGCAGCGTTGAAGACGGGCACAGAAACACCATATATTTT. The full variable domain, rest sourced from reference TRBV29-1 and TRBJ1-3, is SAVISQKPSRDICQRGTSLTIQCQVDSQVTMMFWYRQQPGQSLTLIATANQGSEATYESGFVIDKFPISRPNLTFSTLTVSNMSPEDSSIYLCSVEDGHRNTIYFGEGSWLTVV.

This clone has just one count. This chain links TRBV11-3 with TRBJ1-1; the D gene is possibly TRBD1 (5 bases). V gave up 5 bases and J gave up 3 bases, with 13 bases separating them. The length of the CDR3 is 14 residues. Germline loops: CDR1 SGHNT, CDR2 YENEEA. The CDR3 DNA reads as TGTGCCAGCAGCCGCCTCGGGGGGGACACTGAAGCTTTCTTT. It encodes CASSRLGGDTEAFF. Together with reference TRBV11-3 and TRBJ1-1, the CDR3 gives the full variable domain: EAGVVQSPRYKIIEKKQPVAFWCNPISGHNTLYWYLQNLGQGPELLIRYENEEAVDDSQLPKDRFSAERLKGVDSTLKIQPAELGDSAVYLCASSRLGGDTEAFFGQGTRLTVV.

This clone was observed once. The CDR3 reads CASSSQTLQGNLDYTF. In nucleotides, the CDR3 is TGTGCCAGCAGCTCCCAAACTTTACAGGGAAATCTGGACTACACCTTC. The chain recombines TRBV13 with TRBJ1-2; D may be TRBD1 (6 bases). The V end lost 4 bases, the J end lost 10 bases, and 25 bases lay between the germline ends. The germline CDR1 and CDR2 sequences are PRHDT and FYEKMQ (reference sequence). This CDR3 has 16 residues.

The V gene is TRBV5-6, the J gene TRBJ1-1; D is ambiguous. The CDR3 sequence is 11 residues long. Looked up from germline, CDR1 is SGHDT and CDR2 is YYEEEE. V dropped 2 bases and J dropped 4 bases, with 3 bases sitting between them. CDR3 amino acids: CASSLSTEAFF. The CDR3 coding sequence is TGTGCCAGCAGCTTAAGCACTGAAGCTTTCTTT. The full variable domain, in which reference TRBV5-6 and TRBJ1-1 provide the parts outside the CDR3, is DAGVTQSPTHLIKTRGQQVTLRCSPKSGHDTVSWYQQALGQGPQFIFQYYEEEERQRGNFPDRFSGHQFPNYSSELNVNALLLGDSALYLCASSLSTEAFFGQGTRLTVV.

This chain uses TRBV7-8 with TRBJ1-2, with D unclear. The germline V and J ends were trimmed by 5 bases and 2 bases, with 12 bases remaining between them. The CDR3 has 14 amino acids. CDR1 and CDR2 (germline): SGHVS, FQNEAQ. CDR3 coding DNA: TGTGCCAGCAGCCCGACAAGCACCAACTATGGCTACACCTTC. Amino acids: CASSPTSTNYGYTF. Using reference TRBV7-8 and TRBJ1-2 for the parts outside the CDR3, the full variable domain is GAGVSQSPRYKVAKRGQDVALRCDPISGHVSLFWYQQALGQGPEFLTYFQNEAQLDKSGLPSDRFFAERPEGSVSTLKIQRTQQEDSAVYLCASSPTSTNYGYTFGSGTRLTVV.

V and J are TRBV29-1 and TRBJ2-7, with TRBD2 matching over 9 bases. V trimming: 3 bases; J trimming: 0 bases; junction bases outside the gene matches: 3. The germline V gene encodes CDR1 SQVTM and CDR2 ANQGSEA. CDR3 length equals 14 residues. In DNA, the CDR3 is TGCAGCGTTGAGCGGGAGGGAGTCTCCTACGAGCAGTACTTC. Protein: CSVEREGVSYEQYF.

CDR3: CASSVDRMNTEAFF. In DNA form, the CDR3 reads TGTGCCAGCAGCGTGGACAGGATGAACACTGAAGCTTTCTTT. This rearrangement joins TRBV9 to TRBJ1-1; 7 positions match TRBD1. Germline lookup yields CDR1 SGDLS and CDR2 YYNGEE. This CDR3 comprises 14 residues. V lost 2 bases to trimming and J lost 0 bases; unmatched junction nucleotides: 1. The full variable domain, rest sourced from reference TRBV9 and TRBJ1-1, is DSGVTQTPKHLITATGQRVTLRCSPRSGDLSVYWYQQSLDQGLQFLIQYYNGEERAKGNILERFSAQQFPDLHSELNLSSLELGDSALYFCASSVDRMNTEAFFGQGTRLTVV.

This clone was recorded a few times. The gene calls are TRBV5-1 and TRBJ2-2; TRBD1 is a possible D gene (6 bases). In germline, CDR1 is SGHRS, CDR2 YFSETQ. V was pared by 3 bases and J by 6 bases, with 15 bases between. This CDR3 has 15 residues. The DNA of the CDR3 is TGCGCCAGCAGCTATTCTCCAGGGGTTGCCGGGGAGCTGTTTTTT. It specifies CASSYSPGVAGELFF.

The rearrangement uses TRBV20-1 and TRBJ1-4; D unresolved. Germline CDR1 reads DFQATT; CDR2 reads SNEGSKA (reference sequence). CDR3 length: 11 amino acids. Trimming took 2 bases from V and 4 from J, leaving 2 bases between them. The CDR3 nucleotides are TGCAGTGCTAGACTTAATGAAAAACTGTTTTTT. Its protein is CSARLNEKLFF.

The chain employs TRBV10-3 and TRBJ2-2; 8 positions match TRBD2. Trimming took 5 bases from V and 0 from J; bases not matched to a gene: 2. The CDR3 sequence is 15 residues long. CDR1 and CDR2 (germline): ENHRY, SYGVKD. CDR3 DNA: TGTGCCATCAGTTCACTAGCGGCGAACACCGGGGAGCTGTTTTTT. Translation: CAISSLAANTGELFF.

This clone was counted a single time. This rearrangement joins TRBV10-3 to TRBJ1-6; 9 bases align to TRBD1. V trimming: 8 bases; J trimming: 7 bases; junction bases outside the gene matches: 9. CDR3 length equals 15 residues. Germline CDR1 ENHRY, CDR2 SYGVKD. The CDR3 DNA reads as TGTGCCATCTCGGAAGCGGGACAGGGAAATTCACCCCTCCACTTT. It yields the protein CAISEAGQGNSPLHF.

With respect to this clone: Other DNA sequences in the sample encode the same CDR3. The CDR3 DNA reads TGTGCCAGCAGCTTGGGGGGGAACACTGAAGCTTTCTTT. Translated, it gives CASSLGGNTEAFF. V is TRBV5-6 and J is TRBJ1-1; D uncertain. The CDR3 has 13 residues. CDR1 and CDR2 from the germline V gene are SGHDT and YYEEEE. V lost 0 bases, J lost 1 base, and 4 bases lay in between.

The gene calls are TRBV11-2 and TRBJ2-7; weak D call: TRBD1 (6 bases). CDR1 SGHAT and CDR2 FQNNGV come from the germline V gene. CDR3 length: 16 residues. V was pared by 5 bases and J by 0 bases, with 17 bases between. In DNA form, the CDR3 reads TGTGCCAGCAGCCCCCCCAGGGGTCCGGGCTCCTACGAGCAGTACTTC. Encoded protein: CASSPPRGPGSYEQYF.

The gene calls are TRBV10-3 and TRBJ2-7, with 10 positions matching TRBD1. V trimming: 4 bases; J trimming: 2 bases; junction bases outside the gene matches: 5. Germline-derived CDR1 and CDR2 are ENHRY and SYGVKD. CDR3 length: 15 amino acids. CDR3 sequence: CAISGTGTGAYEQYF. Written as DNA, the CDR3 is TGTGCCATCAGTGGAACCGGGACAGGGGCCTACGAGCAGTACTTC.

The rearrangement uses TRBV2 and TRBJ2-1; D remains ambiguous. The length of the CDR3 is 11 residues. With 6 bases removed from V and 8 bases from J, the gap between germline ends came to 8 bases. Germline CDR1 reads SNHLY; CDR2 reads FYNNEI. The chain's CDR3 is CASSRQHEQFF. CDR3 nucleotide sequence: TGTGCCAGCAGCAGGCAGCATGAGCAGTTCTTC. The whole variable domain, filled in from reference TRBV2 and TRBJ2-1, reads EPEVTQTPSHQVTQMGQEVILRCVPISNHLYFYWYRQILGQKVEFLVSFYNNEISEKSEIFDDQFSVERPDGSNFTLKIRSTKLEDSAMYFCASSRQHEQFFGPGTRLTVL.

The CDR3 nucleotides read TGTGCCAGCAGCTCGGACTACCCAGTCGAGGCCGGGGAGCTGTTTTTT. The encoded protein is CASSSDYPVEAGELFF. The chain uses TRBV13 and TRBJ2-2; D perhaps matches TRBD2 (6 bases). CDR1 and CDR2 from the germline V gene are PRHDT and FYEKMQ (reference sequence). V was cut by 4 bases and J by 6 bases, with 18 bases left in between. CDR3 length: 16 residues. Combining the CDR3 with reference TRBV13 and TRBJ2-2 gives the whole variable domain AAGVIQSPRHLIKEKRETATLKCYPIPRHDTVYWYQQGPGQDPQFLISFYEKMQSDKGSIPDRFSAQQFSDYHSELNMSSLELGDSALYFCASSSDYPVEAGELFFGEGSRLTVL.

The CDR3 sequence: CASSLGGHTEAFF. The CDR3 DNA follows: TGTGCCAGCAGCTTAGGGGGCCACACTGAAGCTTTCTTT. The chain carries TRBV7-3 and TRBJ1-1; perhaps TRBD1 as D (6 bases). V shed 2 bases and J shed 3 bases, with 7 bases lying between them. The CDR3 runs to 13 residues. CDR1 and CDR2 from the germline V gene are SGHTA and FQGTGA.

The chain links TRBV2 to TRBJ2-7, with TRBD1 identical over 10 bases. The trim removed 6 bases at V and 4 bases at J, leaving 9 bases unmatched. The germline V gene encodes CDR1 SNHLY and CDR2 FYNNEI. The length of the CDR3 is 15 residues. In DNA form, the CDR3 reads TGTGCCAGCAGAGGAACCGGGACAGGGGCTTACGAGCAGTACTTC. This encodes CASRGTGTGAYEQYF.

This clone showed up just once. The CDR3 nucleotides are TGTGCCAGTAGTATAGGCCTCAAAGGCCCACTGATCTATGGCTACACCTTC. Protein product: CASSIGLKGPLIYGYTF. The rearrangement uses TRBV19 and TRBJ1-2; D remains unclear. V gave up 1 base and J gave up 4 bases, with 19 bases separating them. CDR1 is LNHDA and CDR2 is SQIVND in the germline V gene (reference sequence). This CDR3 has 17 residues.

The V and J genes are TRBV7-6 and TRBJ1-4; no clear D gene. The CDR3 spans 15 residues. Germline V gene lookup returns CDR1 SGHVS and CDR2 FNYEAQ. V lost 2 bases, J lost 0 bases, and 7 bases lay in between. The CDR3 spells CASSLRTSTNEKLFF. Here the CDR3 DNA reads TGTGCCAGCAGCTTACGAACGTCAACTAATGAAAAACTGTTTTTT.